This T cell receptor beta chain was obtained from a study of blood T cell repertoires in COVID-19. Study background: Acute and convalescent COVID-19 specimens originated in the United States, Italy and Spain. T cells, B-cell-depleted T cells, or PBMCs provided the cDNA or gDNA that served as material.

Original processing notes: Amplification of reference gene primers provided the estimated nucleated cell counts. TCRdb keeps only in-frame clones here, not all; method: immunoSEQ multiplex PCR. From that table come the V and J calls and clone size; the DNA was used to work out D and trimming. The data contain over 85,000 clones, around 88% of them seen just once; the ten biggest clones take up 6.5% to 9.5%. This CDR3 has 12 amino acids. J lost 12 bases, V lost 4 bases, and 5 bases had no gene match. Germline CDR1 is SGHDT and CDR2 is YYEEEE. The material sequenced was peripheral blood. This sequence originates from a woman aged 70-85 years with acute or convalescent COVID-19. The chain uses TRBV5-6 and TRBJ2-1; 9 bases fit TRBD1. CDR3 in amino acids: CASSLPGQGQFF. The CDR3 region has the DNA TGTGCCAGCAGCCTCCCGGGACAGGGGCAGTTCTTC.